These T cell receptor beta chains were read from a single sample in a study of shared clonotypes between healthy human individuals. Method: immunoSEQ multiplex PCR; TCRdb's copy keeps in-frame clones and lacks some. This table has hundreds of thousands of clones, about 96% appearing once. The specimen sequenced was naive CD8+ T cells sorted from blood. Receptor source: a woman aged 25 to 39 in good health. The CDR3 runs from the conserved cysteine through the conserved F or W.

TRBV19,14,CASGPLWGDTEAFF
TRBV27,13,CASSLGMGQPQHF
TRBV6-7,13,CASNGSRTDTQYF
TRBV7-9,12,CASSLFGAEAFF
TRBV28,15,CASSPSTRPYNEQFF
TRBV9,13,CASSVGARDEQYF
TRBV29-1,15,CSVENQVSNSYEQYF
TRBV7-8,17,CASSLERGAGPDYEQYF
TRBV25-1,13,CASSPAWTYEQYF
TRBV30,16,CAWRVIRDSMNTEAFF
TRBV7-9,11,CASSLNTAQYF
TRBV28,14,CASSLTGEDYGYTF
TRBV4-2,15,CASSPSGVSTDTQYF
TRBV6-5,14,CASNPGGANQPQHF
TRBV7-9,17,CASSLTRTRPRSYEQYF
TRBV4-2,16,CASSQYRDFNSYEQYF
TRBV19,14,CASEGTGALAEQYF
TRBV11-2,17,CASNPRGEREGPYEQYF
TRBV2,15,CASSERVLDTGELFF
TRBV5-6,14,CATRPQYLSYEQYF
TRBV6-1,14,CASTIRQGNTEAFF
TRBV4-2,17,CASSQPLRGASSYEQYF
TRBV5-1,19,CASSLPTGRGRRRNTEAFF
TRBV29-1,14,CSVEDQGQGYEQYF
TRBV19,17,CASRPLDSGSSYNEQFF
TRBV7-7,13,CASSIGQFYEQYF
TRBV15,15,CATSVGTSGGDEQFF
TRBV5-6,17,CASSSDNPGPQNYGYTF
TRBV14,14,CASSLVGTAYEQYF
TRBV27,15,CASSNRDLRADTQYF
TRBV27,12,CASGLEEYEQYF
TRBV28,13,CASSLIPSYEQYF
TRBV7-7,13,CASSFRGGYEQYF
TRBV7-9,12,CASSTTGYEQYF
TRBV28,18,CASSFMVSSGREEVEQYF
TRBV27,14,CASTRVEGLDEQFF
TRBV10-3,15,CAITPGITDSYGYTF
TRBV9,14,CASSDGLAGGVTYF
TRBV11-3,13,CASSLSEYNEQFF
TRBV9,15,CASSGGLAGPLEQYF
TRBV29-1,13,CSAFREGANEQYF
TRBV28,14,CASSFVAGNTEAFF
TRBV10-1,13,CATQGPNTGELFF
TRBV28,14,CAITRAGSSYEQYF
TRBV27,14,CASSPTSGTYEQYF
TRBV28,18,CASSLPPKREVASYEQYF
TRBV2,18,CASSEGSRVNANTGELFF
TRBV9,16,CASSASGTSGNNEQFF
TRBV28,14,CASSLSGGGYEQYF
TRBV4-1,15,CASSPTSGRAETQYF
TRBV7-3,16,CASRPGLAGEVGEQFF
TRBV5-4,13,CASSSQSYNEQFF
TRBV2,14,CARETSEYTDTQYF
TRBV13,11,CASSSHNIQYF
TRBV19,15,CASSFDSRSGNTIYF
TRBV6-1,15,CASGRGGHLTDTQYF
TRBV27,15,CASSLGTSGEGEQFF